This TCR beta chain was sequenced during a study of technical replicates of blood from a few donors. Clones were read by immunoSEQ multiplex PCR, and TCRdb kept only the in-frame ones, dropping some. The sample lists roughly 61,000 clones, about 96% occurring once. This TCR was sampled from a human donor in good health. Sequencing used T cells isolated from PBMCs.

In DNA, the CDR3 is TGTGCCAGCACCCCCCCCACTGTAGCGAAAACCTACGAGCAGTACTTC. Translated, it gives CASTPPTVAKTYEQYF. This chain links TRBV28 with TRBJ2-7; maybe TRBD2 (5 bases). Germline lookup yields CDR1 MDHEN and CDR2 SYDVKM. This CDR3 is built from 16 residues. Between the trimmed V and J ends, which lost 7 bases and 2 bases, there was a span of 21 bases.